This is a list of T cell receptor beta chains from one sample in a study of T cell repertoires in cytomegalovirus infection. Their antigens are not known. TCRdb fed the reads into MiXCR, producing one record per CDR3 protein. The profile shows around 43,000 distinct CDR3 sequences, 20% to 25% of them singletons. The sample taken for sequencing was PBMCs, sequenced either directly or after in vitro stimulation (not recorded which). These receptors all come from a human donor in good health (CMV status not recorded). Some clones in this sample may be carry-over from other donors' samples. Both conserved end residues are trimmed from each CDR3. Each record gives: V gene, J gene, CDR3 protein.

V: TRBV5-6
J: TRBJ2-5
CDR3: ASSPGLAERTQY

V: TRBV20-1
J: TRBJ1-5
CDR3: SANAQGLRNQPQH

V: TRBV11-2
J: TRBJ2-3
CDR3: ASSLAGSGTDTQY

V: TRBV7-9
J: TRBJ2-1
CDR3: ASSPLGHHSYNEQF

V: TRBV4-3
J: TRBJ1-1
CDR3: ASSQAPLTRFEAF

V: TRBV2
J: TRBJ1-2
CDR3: ASSAGTGLYGYT

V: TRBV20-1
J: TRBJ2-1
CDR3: SASALGAGSYNEQF

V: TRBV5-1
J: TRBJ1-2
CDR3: ASSPGQGTGYT

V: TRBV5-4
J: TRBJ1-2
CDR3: ASSLNGGGVGGRNYGYT

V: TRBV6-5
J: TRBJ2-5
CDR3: ASQTGGETQY

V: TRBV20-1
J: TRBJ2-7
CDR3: SAYRAHEQY

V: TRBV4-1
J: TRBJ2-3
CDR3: ASSQVLVKLAGRSTDTQY

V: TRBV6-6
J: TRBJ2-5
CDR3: ASSWDRGVKETQY

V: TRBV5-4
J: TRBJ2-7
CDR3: ASSLASSGAYEQY

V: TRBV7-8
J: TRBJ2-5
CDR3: ASRGGSGGYETQY

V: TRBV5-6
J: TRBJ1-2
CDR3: ASSLFAGDGYT

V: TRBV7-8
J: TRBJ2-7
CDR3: ASSPSGVGSYEQY

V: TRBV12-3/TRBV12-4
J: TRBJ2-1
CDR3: ASRETNEQF

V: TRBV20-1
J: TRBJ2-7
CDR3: SARGRSTYEQY

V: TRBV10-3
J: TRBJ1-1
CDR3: AISEGMHPEAF

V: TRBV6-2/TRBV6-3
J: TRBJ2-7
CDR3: ASSQTPQGEQY

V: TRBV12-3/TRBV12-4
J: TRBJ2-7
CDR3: ASSSPQGGLYEQY

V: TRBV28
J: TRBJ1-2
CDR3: ASRLTGTGSGYT

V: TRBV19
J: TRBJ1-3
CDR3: ASSINPGQRTSGNTIY

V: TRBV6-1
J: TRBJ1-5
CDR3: ASSEEGVGQPQH

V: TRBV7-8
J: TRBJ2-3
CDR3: ASSLNSRTDTQY

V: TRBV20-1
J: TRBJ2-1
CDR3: SAQLAGVGYNEQF

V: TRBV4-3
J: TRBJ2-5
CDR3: ASSQDLRELAQY

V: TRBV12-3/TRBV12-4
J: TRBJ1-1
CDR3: ATEGGKQGRTEAF

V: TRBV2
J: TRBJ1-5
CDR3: AGSPGTSRNQPQH

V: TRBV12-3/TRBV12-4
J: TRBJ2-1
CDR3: ASSLGAGPSYNEQF

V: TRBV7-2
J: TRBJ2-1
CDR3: ASSFRRGGADTGRNTYNEQF

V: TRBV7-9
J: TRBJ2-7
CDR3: ASSFGQAYEQY

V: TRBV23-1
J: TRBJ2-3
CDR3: ASSLIPPQSGMPDTQY

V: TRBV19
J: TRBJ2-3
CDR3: ASRVAGGPSTDTQY

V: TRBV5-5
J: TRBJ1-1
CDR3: ASSLVPGVWTEAF

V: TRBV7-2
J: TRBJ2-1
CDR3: ASSYRLAGGKTYNEQF

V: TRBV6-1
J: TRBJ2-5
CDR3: ASSAEQGTYQETQY

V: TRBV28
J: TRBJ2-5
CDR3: ASSLSLLVTGGTQY

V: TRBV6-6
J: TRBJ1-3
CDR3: ASSPTENAFGNTIY

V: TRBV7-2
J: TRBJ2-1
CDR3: ASSLGWREYEQF

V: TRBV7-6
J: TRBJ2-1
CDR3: ASSLAGGGTPNNEQF

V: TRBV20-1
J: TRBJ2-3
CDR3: SASPGGTGTDTQY

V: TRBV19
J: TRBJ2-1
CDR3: ASSISWARHNEQF

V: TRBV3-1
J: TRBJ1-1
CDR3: ASSQARITEAF

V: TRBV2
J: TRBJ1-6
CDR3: ASTLRRNSPLH

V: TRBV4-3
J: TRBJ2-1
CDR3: ASSHGGAGGYYNEQF

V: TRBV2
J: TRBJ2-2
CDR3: ASGVAVGELF

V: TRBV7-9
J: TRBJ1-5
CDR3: ASSSGTANGPQH

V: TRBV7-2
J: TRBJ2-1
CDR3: ASRREGLYNEQF

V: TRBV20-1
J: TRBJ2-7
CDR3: SASAGSIFHEQY

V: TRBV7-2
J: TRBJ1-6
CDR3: ASSRDNSPLH

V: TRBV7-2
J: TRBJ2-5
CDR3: ASSSRLETQY